This T cell receptor (beta chain) was documented in a study of blood T cell repertoires in COVID-19. Turning to the study itself: The United States, Italy and Spain provided the acute and convalescent COVID-19 samples.

Clones were read by immunoSEQ multiplex PCR, and TCRdb kept only the in-frame ones, dropping some. The table has about 180,000 clones, roughly nine tenths seen once; the top ten hold less than 25%. Germline V CDR1 and CDR2: KGHSH, LQKENI. The ends lost 3 bases at V and 2 bases at J; junction bases unmatched: 4. The CDR3 runs 14 residues. This receptor was taken from a man aged 65 to 85 with active or convalescent COVID-19. The chain has TRBV18 and TRBJ2-7; TRBD2 matches 7 bases. The sample was peripheral blood. The CDR3 nucleotides read TGTGCCAGCTCACCTGGGAGGGGACCCTACGAGCAGTACTTC. This translates into CASSPGRGPYEQYF.